These T cell receptor beta chains were read from a single sample in a study of cytomegalovirus exposure and HLA in healthy donors. The data were produced by immunoSEQ multiplex PCR, yet TCRdb's version contains in-frame clones alone and is incomplete. This table has under 150,000 clones, just under 80% appearing once. The sample was PBMCs. These receptor sequences come from a woman aged 40 to 50 in good health and CMV-seronegative. Both conserved end residues are trimmed from each CDR3. Fields, in order: CDR3 protein, J gene, V gene.

CDR3: ASSGREWTRGNEQF
J: TRBJ2-1
V: TRBV7-9

CDR3: ASSSDGSTEAF
J: TRBJ1-1
V: TRBV7-3

CDR3: ASSKKGGGRPD
J: TRBJ2-7
V: TRBV21-1

CDR3: ASSPLSGGPSYEQY
J: TRBJ2-7
V: TRBV7-6

CDR3: ASSLNAGAEQY
J: TRBJ2-7
V: TRBV27

CDR3: ASSLKHTETQY
J: TRBJ2-5
V: TRBV7-3

CDR3: ASSSKNSQY
J: TRBJ2-4
V: TRBV7-2

CDR3: ASREARNYGYT
J: TRBJ1-2
V: TRBV5-6

CDR3: SVARGGSTEAF
J: TRBJ1-1
V: TRBV29-1

CDR3: ASIPGGYANTEAF
J: TRBJ1-1
V: TRBV28

CDR3: ASSEGTDGYGNTIY
J: TRBJ1-3
V: TRBV9

CDR3: ASTIGPGNTQY
J: TRBJ2-3
V: TRBV19

CDR3: ASRRGPNTGELF
J: TRBJ2-2
V: TRBV7-9

CDR3: ASSFSGGAYEQY
J: TRBJ2-7
V: TRBV5-6

CDR3: ASSQGGGNTEAF
J: TRBJ1-1
V: TRBV28

CDR3: AWSLGRWEAETQY
J: TRBJ2-5
V: TRBV30

CDR3: AISIAGGRETQY
J: TRBJ2-5
V: TRBV10-3

CDR3: ASSRQGARGDTQY
J: TRBJ2-3
V: TRBV6-5

CDR3: ASSFGQGNYGYT
J: TRBJ1-2
V: TRBV19

CDR3: ASSLLPPGQGANEQY
J: TRBJ2-7
V: TRBV7-3

CDR3: ATSRPGRNNEQF
J: TRBJ2-1
V: TRBV15

CDR3: ASRDRLVVSNEQF
J: TRBJ2-1
V: TRBV11-1

CDR3: ASSRVTGETQY
J: TRBJ2-5
V: TRBV28

CDR3: ASQGGNTEAF
J: TRBJ1-1
V: TRBV9

CDR3: ASSVGPGEVTTEAF
J: TRBJ1-1
V: TRBV9

CDR3: ASSQGQVYGYT
J: TRBJ1-2
V: TRBV7-8

CDR3: ASSEPTSGVPGELF
J: TRBJ2-2
V: TRBV2

CDR3: ASSSRDGRDQPQH
J: TRBJ1-5
V: TRBV7-3

CDR3: ASSQLGRDTQY
J: TRBJ2-3
V: TRBV14

CDR3: AIWTSGLGEQY
J: TRBJ2-7
V: TRBV10-3

CDR3: ASSRRQLGYEKLF
J: TRBJ1-4
V: TRBV19

CDR3: ASSDPNGNSSYEQY
J: TRBJ2-7
V: TRBV6-4

CDR3: ASSYSWTALRETQY
J: TRBJ2-5
V: TRBV6-5

CDR3: AWSVSGYEQY
J: TRBJ2-7
V: TRBV30

CDR3: ASSLASVQGAF
J: TRBJ1-1
V: TRBV7-2

CDR3: ASSQDMGGLAAYEQY
J: TRBJ2-7
V: TRBV4-2

CDR3: AIRRDSSSYEQY
J: TRBJ2-7
V: TRBV10-3

CDR3: ASGQTRNTEAF
J: TRBJ1-1
V: TRBV6-5

CDR3: ASGRGMRETQY
J: TRBJ2-5
V: TRBV9

CDR3: ASSVEGLNSPLH
J: TRBJ1-6
V: TRBV9

CDR3: ASSTATGSNTEAF
J: TRBJ1-1
V: TRBV7-6

CDR3: ASSLPQDYGYT
J: TRBJ1-2
V: TRBV7-2

CDR3: ASSLGTSGTTDTQY
J: TRBJ2-3
V: TRBV28

CDR3: ASSEGTKETQY
J: TRBJ2-5
V: TRBV2

CDR3: ASSLGPGQMIGDSGNTIY
J: TRBJ1-3
V: TRBV5-1

CDR3: ASSPDPGAFEQY
J: TRBJ2-7
V: TRBV7-6

CDR3: ASSTGTGRNNEQF
J: TRBJ2-1
V: TRBV2

CDR3: ASSLNWGGSSYNEQF
J: TRBJ2-1
V: TRBV27

CDR3: ASSRMEGANYGYT
J: TRBJ1-2
V: TRBV9

CDR3: ATSRGLAGRSGANGLT
J: TRBJ2-6
V: TRBV15

CDR3: AWSVQGAYGNTIY
J: TRBJ1-3
V: TRBV30

CDR3: ASSNRASGANGLT
J: TRBJ2-6
V: TRBV19

CDR3: ASSPVLAGGGTDTQY
J: TRBJ2-3
V: TRBV4-1

CDR3: ASSRDRASKNSQY
J: TRBJ2-4
V: TRBV28

CDR3: ASSLWGDEQY
J: TRBJ2-7
V: TRBV7-8

CDR3: ASRRVTEAF
J: TRBJ1-1
V: TRBV28

CDR3: ASSVSGGNLYNEQF
J: TRBJ2-1
V: TRBV7-9

CDR3: ASSPDRVSYEQY
J: -
V: TRBV7-7

CDR3: ASSFLAGGPYQETQY
J: TRBJ2-5
V: TRBV5-6

CDR3: ASSLTPDRGVSPLH
J: TRBJ1-6
V: TRBV27